One sample yielded the 30 T cell receptor beta chains listed below, sequenced in a study of shared clonotypes between healthy human individuals. Naive CD8 populations comprised CD45RO-negative cells positively selected for CCR7, excluding terminally differentiated effector memory CD45RA+ cells. Data came from immunoSEQ multiplex PCR; TCRdb stores just in-frame clones and leaves some out. Of fewer than 850,000 clones in the sample, 95% to 97% are singletons; the top ten hold about 0.25%. The source material was naive CD8+ T cells sorted from blood. All receptors come from a man aged 25 to 40 in good health.

This chain links TRBV28 with TRBJ1-5, with 9 bases that match TRBD1. The germline gives CDR1 MDHEN, CDR2 SYDVKM. The length of the CDR3 is 16 residues. Unmatched junction bases numbered 11, after V lost 6 bases and J lost 5 bases. The CDR3 bases are TGTGCCAGCAGGACTCGCGGGACAGGGCACGATCAGCCCCAGCATTTT. It codes for CASRTRGTGHDQPQHF.

The chain recombines TRBV19 with TRBJ2-2; D may be TRBD1 (5 bases). Germline values: CDR1 LNHDA, CDR2 SQIVND (reference sequence). CDR3 length equals 14 residues. Trimming pared 8 bases from V and 1 base from J, leaving 11 bases between. Here the CDR3 reads CASVQGWNTGELFF. The CDR3 DNA sequence: TGTGCCAGTGTTCAGGGTTGGAACACCGGGGAGCTGTTTTTT.

This sequence joins TRBV27 and TRBJ2-5; D gene unclear. V was clipped by 0 bases and J by 10 bases, with 9 bases between them. This CDR3 spans 12 amino acids. Looked up from germline, CDR1 is MNHEY and CDR2 is SMNVEV (reference sequence). In DNA form, the CDR3 reads TGTGCCAGCAGTTTATCAGGGATGGACCAGTACTTC. It yields the protein CASSLSGMDQYF.

This chain links TRBV6-1 with TRBJ2-3, with a weak D call TRBD2 (5 bases). The V end lost 3 bases, the J end lost 2 bases, and 15 bases lay between the germline ends. The CDR3 runs to 16 residues. Germline V CDR1 and CDR2: MNHNS, SASEGT. As DNA, the CDR3 is TGTGCCAGCAGTGAGGACGAGCGGACCTACACAGATACGCAGTATTTT. Protein: CASSEDERTYTDTQYF.

This clone came up once. The V and J genes are TRBV5-1 and TRBJ2-1, with D hard to call. This CDR3 is built from 17 residues. Trimming left V 0 bases short and J 2 bases short, with 15 bases between. Germline V gene data show CDR1 as SGHRS and CDR2 as YFSETQ. The CDR3 sequence is CASSLGPRDTPYNEQFF. In DNA, the CDR3 is TGCGCCAGCAGCTTGGGCCCGCGTGACACACCCTACAATGAGCAGTTCTTC. The variable domain in full, with the rest retrieved from reference TRBV5-1 and TRBJ2-1, is KAGVTQTPRYLIKTRGQQVTLSCSPISGHRSVSWYQQTPGQGLQFLFEYFSETQRNKGNFPGRFSGRQFSNSRSEMNVSTLELGDSALYLCASSLGPRDTPYNEQFFGPGTRLTVL.

The V call is TRBV4-3, the J call TRBJ1-5; D unresolved. The CDR3 runs to 12 residues. Germline V gene sequence: CDR1 LGHNA, CDR2 YSLEER. The V end lost 11 bases, the J end lost 7 bases, and 15 bases lay between the germline ends. The CDR3 bases are TGCGCCCCCCCAGAGGGAAAACAGCCCCAGCATTTT. Its protein product is CAPPEGKQPQHF.

Concerning this clone itself: One junction end does not reproduce the germline sequence, and a read error may be involved. The rearrangement uses TRBV18 and TRBJ2-3; 7 bases fit TRBD1. The CDR3 is 14 amino acids. The germline gives CDR1 KGHSH, CDR2 LQKENI. CDR3 DNA sequence: TGTGCCAGCTCACCACCGCTGAATAGGACAGGAAAGATTTTT. Translation: CASSPPLNRTGKIF.

The chain links TRBV13 to TRBJ2-1; no firm D call. The CDR3 runs to 14 residues. Trimming shortened V by 4 bases and J by 0 bases, and 7 bases separated the two germline ends. CDR1 and CDR2 from the germline V gene are PRHDT and FYEKMQ (reference sequence). Written as DNA, the CDR3 is TGTGCCAGCAGCTCCTGGGGCTCCTACAATGAGCAGTTCTTC. Its translation is CASSSWGSYNEQFF.

The chain links TRBV14 to TRBJ1-2; the match to TRBD1 covers 8 bases. Germline lookup yields CDR1 SGHDN and CDR2 FVKESK. The V gene end was trimmed by 4 bases and the J gene end by 4 bases; junction bases not matched to a gene: 11. This CDR3 has 16 residues. CDR3 region: CASSPGQDYVGYGYTF. The DNA for the CDR3 is TGTGCCAGCAGCCCGGGACAGGACTATGTTGGCTATGGCTACACCTTC.

The J gene is TRBJ2-5, the V gene TRBV5-1; 7 positions agree with TRBD2. Losses at the gene ends were 2 bases for V and 5 bases for J; bases not matched to a gene: 9. Germline V CDR1 and CDR2: SGHRS, YFSETQ. This CDR3 is built from 15 residues. The CDR3 spells CASSFGTSRGETQYF. The DNA of the CDR3 is TGCGCCAGCAGCTTCGGGACTTCGCGGGGGGAGACCCAGTACTTC.

The chain is built from TRBV9 and TRBJ2-1; D gene unclear. The CDR3 length is 11 residues. Trimming stripped 2 bases from V and 13 bases from J, with 10 bases between. From germline, CDR1 is SGDLS and CDR2 YYNGEE. The CDR3 DNA follows: TGTGCCAGCAGCGTGGGCAGCGATCAGTTCTTC. Translation: CASSVGSDQFF.

The chain links TRBV6-6 to TRBJ1-1, with D tentatively TRBD1 (5 bases). The CDR3 consists of 15 residues. V was trimmed by 0 bases and J by 5 bases, leaving 13 bases between them. CDR1 is MNHNY and CDR2 is SVGAGI in the germline V gene (reference sequence). The CDR3 reads CASSYSQGKGTEAFF. Here the CDR3 DNA reads TGTGCCAGCAGTTACTCTCAGGGTAAGGGGACTGAAGCTTTCTTT.

The chain uses TRBV7-9 and TRBJ2-7, with D uncertain. The CDR3 sequence is 15 residues long. Trimming shortened V by 5 bases and J by 2 bases, and 16 bases separated the two germline ends. CDR1 is SEHNR, CDR2 FQNEAQ, per germline (reference sequence). The CDR3 spells CASSGGAGTTYEQYF. The CDR3 coding sequence is TGTGCCAGCAGCGGTGGAGCTGGCACCACCTACGAGCAGTACTTC. The full variable domain, in which reference TRBV7-9 and TRBJ2-7 provide the parts outside the CDR3, is DTGVSQNPRHKITKRGQNVTFRCDPISEHNRLYWYRQTLGQGPEFLTYFQNEAQLEKSRLLSDRFSAERPKGSFSTLEIQRTEQGDSAMYLCASSGGAGTTYEQYFGPGTRLTVT.

The chain links TRBV28 to TRBJ2-1, with 11 positions matching TRBD2. This CDR3 has 15 residues. The J segment lost 7 bases and the V segment lost 8 bases, leaving 10 bases of the junction unmatched. CDR1 is MDHEN and CDR2 is SYDVKM in the germline V gene. The CDR3 nucleotides are TGTGCCAGCGGGGAACTAGCGGGAGTCTATAATGAGCAGTTCTTC. It yields the protein CASGELAGVYNEQFF.

This clone is a singleton in its sample. The CDR3 sequence: CASSQFRGEAFF. CDR3 DNA: TGTGCCAGCAGCCAATTCCGGGGTGAAGCTTTCTTT. The chain links TRBV16 to TRBJ1-1, with unresolved D. Trimming left V 1 base short and J 7 bases short, with 7 bases between. Per the germline V gene, CDR1 is KGHSY and CDR2 is FQNENV. There are 12 residues in the CDR3.

This chain connects TRBV27 to TRBJ2-7; perhaps TRBD2 as D (6 bases). The CDR3 is 15 amino acids. Trimming took 5 bases from V and 0 from J, leaving 14 bases between them. The germline V gene has CDR1 MNHEY and CDR2 SMNVEV (reference sequence). The CDR3 spells CASSVFGGASYEQYF. CDR3 nucleotide sequence: TGTGCCAGCAGTGTGTTCGGCGGGGCCTCCTACGAGCAGTACTTC.

V gene TRBV6-1 combines with J gene TRBJ2-7; a possible D gene is TRBD1 (6 bases). V gave up 0 bases and J gave up 1 base, with 10 bases separating them. CDR1 is MNHNS and CDR2 is SASEGT in the germline V gene. The CDR3 totals 15 residues. CDR3 region: CASSEARTASYEQYF. The CDR3 DNA follows: TGTGCCAGCAGTGAAGCCAGGACAGCATCCTACGAGCAGTACTTC.

The chain combines TRBV19 with TRBJ1-1; no firm D call. Trimming left V 2 bases short and J 1 base short, with 5 bases between. CDR3 length: 13 residues. The germline V gene encodes CDR1 LNHDA and CDR2 SQIVND (reference sequence). CDR3 protein: CASSIMANTEAFF. The DNA of the CDR3 is TGTGCCAGTAGTATAATGGCGAACACTGAAGCTTTCTTT.

CDR3 DNA: TGTGCCAGCTCACCGCGGCGAGGCGAGCAGTACTTC. This sequence encodes CASSPRRGEQYF. The chain combines TRBV18 with TRBJ2-7; D is undetermined. V lost 3 bases, J lost 6 bases, and 9 bases lay in between. This CDR3 comprises 12 residues. Germline CDR1 reads KGHSH; CDR2 reads LQKENI.

V gene TRBV27 combines with J gene TRBJ2-3, with a possible D match to TRBD2 (6 bases). V was trimmed by 0 bases and J by 2 bases, leaving 9 bases between them. The CDR3 spans 15 residues. Germline CDR1 and CDR2: MNHEY and SMNVEV (reference sequence). CDR3 DNA sequence: TGTGCCAGCAGTTTATCTAGCGGACTCACAGATACGCAGTATTTT. It yields the protein CASSLSSGLTDTQYF.

The chain combines TRBV7-2 with TRBJ2-7; no clear D gene. CDR3 length: 14 residues. Germline V gene sequence: CDR1 SGHTA, CDR2 FQGNSA. Trimming cost V 4 bases and J 2 bases, with 12 bases left between them. The CDR3 nucleotides read TGTGCCAGCAGCTCATTCGGCTTTACCTACGAGCAGTACTTC. This translates into CASSSFGFTYEQYF.

This clone was detected only once. V and J are TRBV4-3 and TRBJ2-1; TRBD2 matches 11 bases. Looked up from germline, CDR1 is LGHNA and CDR2 is YSLEER. This CDR3 region has 16 residues. V lost 0 bases to trimming and J lost 9 bases; unmatched junction nucleotides: 7. The CDR3 loop is CASSQDPTSGSGEQFF. The CDR3 DNA follows: TGCGCCAGCAGCCAAGATCCCACTAGCGGGAGCGGTGAGCAGTTCTTC.

The gene calls are TRBV13 and TRBJ2-7, with a tentative D call TRBD2 (5 bases). V lost 2 bases and J 4 bases, leaving 15 bases between the germline ends. The CDR3 runs 15 residues. Germline V gene data show CDR1 as PRHDT and CDR2 as FYEKMQ (reference sequence). Here the CDR3 DNA reads TGTGCCAGCAGCTTAAGTCGGACTTTTCAATACGAGCAGTACTTC. It codes for CASSLSRTFQYEQYF.

This chain uses TRBV27 with TRBJ2-1; the D gene could be TRBD1 or TRBD2 (6 bases each). The germline V and J ends were trimmed by 2 bases and 10 bases, with 18 bases remaining between them. Germline values: CDR1 MNHEY, CDR2 SMNVEV (reference sequence). This CDR3 is 15 amino acids long. The CDR3 loop reads CASSLGRSGAKEQFF. CDR3 nucleotide sequence: TGTGCCAGCAGTTTAGGGCGATCGGGGGCTAAGGAGCAGTTCTTC.

The chain carries TRBV5-1 and TRBJ2-1; no clear D. V lost 0 bases and J 7 bases, leaving 14 bases between the germline ends. Germline V lookup: CDR1 SGHRS, CDR2 YFSETQ. The CDR3 sequence is 15 residues long. The CDR3 protein is CASSLVLGRENEQFF. CDR3 coding DNA: TGCGCCAGCAGCTTGGTTCTAGGAAGGGAAAATGAGCAGTTCTTC. The complete variable domain, with remaining parts taken from reference TRBV5-1 and TRBJ2-1, reads KAGVTQTPRYLIKTRGQQVTLSCSPISGHRSVSWYQQTPGQGLQFLFEYFSETQRNKGNFPGRFSGRQFSNSRSEMNVSTLELGDSALYLCASSLVLGRENEQFFGPGTRLTVL.

J is TRBJ2-7 and V is TRBV5-5; D is ambiguous. Trimming removed 2 bases at V and 0 bases at J, with 9 bases between. This CDR3 comprises 14 residues. Germline V gene data show CDR1 as SGHKS and CDR2 as YYEKEE (reference sequence). The CDR3 DNA reads TGTGCCAGCAGCTTACCACGGAGCTCCTACGAGCAGTACTTC. This translates into CASSLPRSSYEQYF.

Details on this clone: The DNA is left out, because the CDR3 cannot be placed on it with certainty; the CDR3 is given as TCRdb lists it. The chain is built from TRBV7-2 and TRBJ2-5; the table assigns TRBD2, which was not confirmed against the DNA. Including both end residues, the CDR3 is 14 amino acids long. The germline CDR1 and CDR2 sequences are SGHTA and FQGNSA. CDR3 sequence reads: CASSSTLERETQYF.

The chain links TRBV5-6 to TRBJ2-7; TRBD2 matches at 14 bases. The CDR3 loop spans 17 amino acids. Germline assignment: CDR1 SGHDT and CDR2 YYEEEE. The V and J ends lost 3 bases and 2 bases, in that order; junction bases with no gene match: 7. The CDR3 DNA follows: TGTGCCAGCAGCTGGGGGACTAGCGGGAGTCTGACCTACGAGCAGTACTTC. Protein product: CASSWGTSGSLTYEQYF.

The gene calls are TRBV5-1 and TRBJ2-1; 7 nucleotides match TRBD2. The germline V gene has CDR1 SGHRS and CDR2 YFSETQ. J lost 4 bases, V lost 3 bases, and 7 bases had no gene match. The CDR3 loop spans 15 amino acids. CDR3 in amino acids: CASSSRDYPYNEQFF. The CDR3 DNA reads TGCGCCAGCAGCTCCCGGGACTACCCATACAATGAGCAGTTCTTC.

The genes are TRBV28 and TRBJ2-5; D tentatively fits TRBD1 or TRBD2 (5 bases each). CDR1 MDHEN and CDR2 SYDVKM come from the germline V gene. The CDR3 consists of 14 residues. The V end lost 4 bases, the J end lost 3 bases, and 12 bases lay between the germline ends. The CDR3 here is CASSSGPQEETQYF. The CDR3 region has the DNA TGTGCCAGCAGTTCGGGACCCCAGGAAGAGACCCAGTACTTC.